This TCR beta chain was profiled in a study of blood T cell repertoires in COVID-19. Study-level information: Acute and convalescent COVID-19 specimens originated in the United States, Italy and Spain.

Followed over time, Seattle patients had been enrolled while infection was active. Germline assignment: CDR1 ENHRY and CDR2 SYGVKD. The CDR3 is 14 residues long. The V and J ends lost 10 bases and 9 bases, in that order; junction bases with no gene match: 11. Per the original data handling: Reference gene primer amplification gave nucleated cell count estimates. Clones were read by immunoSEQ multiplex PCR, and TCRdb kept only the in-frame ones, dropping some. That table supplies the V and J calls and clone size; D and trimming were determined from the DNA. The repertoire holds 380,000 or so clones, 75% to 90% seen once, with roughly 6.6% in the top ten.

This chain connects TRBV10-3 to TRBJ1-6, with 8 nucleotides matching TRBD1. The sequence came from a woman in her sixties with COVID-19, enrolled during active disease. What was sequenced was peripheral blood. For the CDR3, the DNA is TGTGCCACCACCGACAGGGGTGGAGGTTCACCCCTCCACTTT. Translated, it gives CATTDRGGGSPLHF.